A single sample gave rise to the 17 T cell receptor beta chains below, sequenced in a study of blood T cell repertoires in COVID-19. Data came from immunoSEQ multiplex PCR; TCRdb stores just in-frame clones and leaves some out. The sample yields about 260,000 clones, less than 90% seen once. The specimen was peripheral blood. All receptors come from a man in his sixties who had recovered from COVID-19.

This sequence joins TRBV12-3 or TRBV12-4 and TRBJ1-1; D is unclear. This CDR3 comprises 13 residues. V lost 3 bases and J 4 bases, leaving 9 bases between the germline ends. The CDR3: CASSFSTGTEAFF. The CDR3 bases are TGTGCCAGCAGTTTCAGTACGGGCACTGAAGCTTTCTTT.

The CDR3 loop is CAISESGRELPGELFF. The CDR3 region has the DNA TGTGCCATCAGTGAGTCTGGGCGGGAGCTTCCCGGGGAGCTGTTTTTT. The chain couples TRBV10-3 to TRBJ2-2; 7 bases line up with TRBD2. The V gene's germline CDR1 is ENHRY and CDR2 SYGVKD. There are 16 residues in the CDR3. With V trimmed by 0 bases and J by 6 bases, 7 bases remained unmatched.

This clone was detected a few times. The chain carries TRBV19 and TRBJ2-7, with TRBD1 as a possible D gene (6 bases). The CDR3 has 15 residues. CDR1 is LNHDA, CDR2 SQIVND, per germline (reference sequence). V lost 3 bases and J lost 3, with 15 bases in between. CDR3 in DNA: TGTGCCAGTAGTATGGGGCAGGGGATAGTCTACGAGCAGTACTTC. Encoded protein: CASSMGQGIVYEQYF.

This clone was observed a few times. The genes are TRBV19 and TRBJ1-1; no reliable D call. Trimming shortened V by 0 bases and J by 5 bases, and 7 bases separated the two germline ends. Germline CDR1 LNHDA, CDR2 SQIVND (reference sequence). The CDR3 loop spans 13 amino acids. The CDR3 spells CASSIDLLTEAFF. In DNA, the CDR3 is TGTGCCAGTAGTATAGATCTATTAACTGAAGCTTTCTTT.

The rearrangement joins TRBV4-2 to TRBJ2-3; D gene ambiguous. CDR1 is LGHNA and CDR2 is YNFKEQ in the germline V gene. The V end lost 1 base, the J end lost 5 bases, and 7 bases lay between the germline ends. This CDR3 spans 13 amino acids. CDR3 coding DNA: TGTGCCAGCAGCCAAGGCCTAGTAGATACGCAGTATTTT. It yields the protein CASSQGLVDTQYF.

The rearrangement links TRBV30 to TRBJ2-5, with a possible D match to TRBD2 (5 bases). V was cut by 2 bases and J by 0 bases, with 16 bases left in between. Germline V CDR1 and CDR2: GTSNPN, SVGIG (reference sequence). This CDR3 has 16 residues. The CDR3 sequence: CAWSPVGIRDQETQYF. In DNA, the CDR3 is TGTGCCTGGAGTCCGGTCGGGATACGGGACCAAGAGACCCAGTACTTC.

The rearrangement links TRBV19 to TRBJ2-2, with 7 bases identical to TRBD2. V dropped 3 bases and J dropped 5; count of bases not matched to a gene: 6. Germline CDR1 LNHDA, CDR2 SQIVND (reference sequence). The CDR3 has 15 amino acids. The CDR3 bases are TGTGCCAGTAGTATTTTCGGGGGAGGGACCGGGGAGCTGTTTTTT. Encoded protein: CASSIFGGGTGELFF.

The rearrangement links TRBV5-8 to TRBJ2-3; TRBD2 agrees at 8 bases. Germline lookup yields CDR1 SGHTS and CDR2 YDEGEE. V trimming: 0 bases; J trimming: 2 bases; junction bases outside the gene matches: 2. The CDR3 is 15 amino acids. Here the CDR3 reads CASSLVAGHTDTQYF. The CDR3 coding sequence is TGTGCCAGCAGCTTGGTAGCGGGGCACACAGATACGCAGTATTTT.

The genes are TRBV9 and TRBJ2-1; 14 nucleotides line up with TRBD2. The J segment lost 9 bases and the V segment lost 0 bases, leaving 5 bases of the junction unmatched. Germline-derived CDR1 and CDR2 are SGDLS and YYNGEE. CDR3 length: 16 amino acids. The DNA of the CDR3 is TGTGCCAGCAGCGTAGCCGGGACTAGCGGGGGAGGTGAGCAGTTCTTC. Residues: CASSVAGTSGGGEQFF. Full variable domain (remainder filled in from reference TRBV9 and TRBJ2-1): DSGVTQTPKHLITATGQRVTLRCSPRSGDLSVYWYQQSLDQGLQFLIQYYNGEERAKGNILERFSAQQFPDLHSELNLSSLELGDSALYFCASSVAGTSGGGEQFFGPGTRLTVL.

The chain is built from TRBV5-1 and TRBJ1-4; 8 bases line up with TRBD1. J was trimmed by 5 bases and V by 2 bases; bases with no gene match: 5. Germline-derived CDR1 and CDR2 are SGHRS and YFSETQ. The CDR3 length is 15 residues. CDR3 in DNA: TGCGCCAGCAGCTTCGGGGGACAGGTGAATGAAAAACTGTTTTTT. This codes for CASSFGGQVNEKLFF.

This chain links TRBV7-6 with TRBJ1-1, with 7 bases that match TRBD1. CDR1 and CDR2 from the germline V gene are SGHVS and FNYEAQ. The CDR3 has 15 amino acids. The V and J ends lost 1 base and 6 bases, in that order; junction bases with no gene match: 8. The CDR3 coding sequence is TGTGCCAGCAGCTTAGTTTCGGCAGGGGGTCCTGAAGCTTTCTTT. Its translation: CASSLVSAGGPEAFF.

V gene TRBV10-1 combines with J gene TRBJ2-3; D gene unclear. The length of the CDR3 is 14 residues. V shed 0 bases and J shed 2 bases, with 6 bases lying between them. From germline, CDR1 is WNHNN and CDR2 SYGVQD (reference sequence). This chain's CDR3 is CASSESRVTDTQYF. The CDR3 coding sequence is TGCGCCAGCAGTGAGTCGAGAGTCACAGATACGCAGTATTTT.

About this clone: Other DNA sequences from this sample encode an identical CDR3 as well. V is TRBV18 and J is TRBJ1-4; D is unresolved. Germline V gene data show CDR1 as KGHSH and CDR2 as LQKENI. V was trimmed by 3 bases and J by 8 bases, leaving 4 bases between them. The CDR3 contains 11 residues. The CDR3 DNA reads as TGTGCCAGCTCACCCGAGGAAAAACTGTTTTTT. Its protein product is CASSPEEKLFF.

The rearrangement joins TRBV4-2 to TRBJ2-7; no clear D gene. The germline V gene has CDR1 LGHNA and CDR2 YNFKEQ. The ends were cut back, 4 bases at V and 2 bases at J, with 18 bases in the middle. The CDR3 extends over 16 amino acids. CDR3 sequence reads: CASSPTLTRLTYEQYF. In DNA, the CDR3 is TGTGCCAGCAGCCCAACCCTAACCCGTCTGACCTACGAGCAGTACTTC.

V gene TRBV3-1 (or the pseudogene TRBV3-2) combines with J gene TRBJ2-3, with 9 nucleotides matching TRBD2. The junction had 13 bases not matched to a gene; V was cut back by 2 bases and J by 1 base. This CDR3 has 19 residues. Germline loops: CDR1 LGHDT, CDR2 YNNKEL (reference sequence). DNA of the CDR3: TGTGCCAGCAGCCAATCTGTCCTAGCGGGACGATCAGGCACAGATACGCAGTATTTT. It yields the protein CASSQSVLAGRSGTDTQYF.

In this sample, this clone turned up a few times. The chain uses TRBV19 and TRBJ1-5; 9 nucleotides line up with TRBD1. This CDR3 is 14 amino acids long. V trimming: 5 bases; J trimming: 6 bases; junction bases outside the gene matches: 5. Germline CDR1 is LNHDA and CDR2 is SQIVND (reference sequence). The CDR3 reads CASSLQGAIQPQHF. The CDR3 DNA is TGTGCCAGTAGTCTACAGGGGGCAATTCAGCCCCAGCATTTT.

The chain recombines TRBV6-5 with TRBJ2-2; TRBD1 agrees at 9 bases. CDR1 is MNHEY and CDR2 is SVGAGI in the germline V gene. There are 14 residues in the CDR3. Trimming cost V 9 bases and J 4 bases; bases outside gene matches: 6. The CDR3 region has the DNA TGTGCCAGTGTTTGGGGACAGGGCACCGGGGAGCTGTTTTTT. It yields the protein CASVWGQGTGELFF.